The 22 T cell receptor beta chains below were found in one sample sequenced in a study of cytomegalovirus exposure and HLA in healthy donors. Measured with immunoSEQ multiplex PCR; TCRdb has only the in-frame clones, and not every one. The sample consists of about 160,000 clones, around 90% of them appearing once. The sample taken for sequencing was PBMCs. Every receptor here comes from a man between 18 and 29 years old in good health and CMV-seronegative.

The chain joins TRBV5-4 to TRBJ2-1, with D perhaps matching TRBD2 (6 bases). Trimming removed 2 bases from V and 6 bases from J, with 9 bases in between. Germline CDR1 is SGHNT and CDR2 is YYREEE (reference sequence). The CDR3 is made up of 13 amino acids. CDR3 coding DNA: TGTGCCAGCAGCTTACCCGGGGGCAATGAGCAGTTCTTC. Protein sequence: CASSLPGGNEQFF.

The DNA of the CDR3 is TGCGCCAGCAGCTTCGTATTCGGAGAATACGAGCAGTACTTC. Translated: CASSFVFGEYEQYF. The J gene is TRBJ2-7, the V gene TRBV5-1; D unclear. The germline gives CDR1 SGHRS, CDR2 YFSETQ. Deletions cut 2 bases from V and 4 bases from J, with 13 bases between. The CDR3 loop spans 14 amino acids.

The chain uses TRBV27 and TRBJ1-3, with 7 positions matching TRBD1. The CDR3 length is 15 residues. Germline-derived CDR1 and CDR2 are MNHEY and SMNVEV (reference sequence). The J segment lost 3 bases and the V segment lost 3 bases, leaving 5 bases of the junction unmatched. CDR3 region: CASSFRGGSGNTIYF. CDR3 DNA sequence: TGTGCCAGCAGTTTTCGAGGGGGCAGTGGAAACACCATATATTTT.

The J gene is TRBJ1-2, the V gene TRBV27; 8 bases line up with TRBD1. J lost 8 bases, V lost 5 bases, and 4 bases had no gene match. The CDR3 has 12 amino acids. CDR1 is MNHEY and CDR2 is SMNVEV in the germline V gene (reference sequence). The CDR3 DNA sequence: TGTGCCAGCAGTACCAACAGGGGGGGCTACACCTTC. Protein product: CASSTNRGGYTF.

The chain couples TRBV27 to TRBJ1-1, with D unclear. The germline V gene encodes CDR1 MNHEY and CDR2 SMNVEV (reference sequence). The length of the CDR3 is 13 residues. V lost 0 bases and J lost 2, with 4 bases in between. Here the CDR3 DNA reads TGTGCCAGCAGTTTATCTCTAAACACTGAAGCTTTCTTT. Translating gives CASSLSLNTEAFF.

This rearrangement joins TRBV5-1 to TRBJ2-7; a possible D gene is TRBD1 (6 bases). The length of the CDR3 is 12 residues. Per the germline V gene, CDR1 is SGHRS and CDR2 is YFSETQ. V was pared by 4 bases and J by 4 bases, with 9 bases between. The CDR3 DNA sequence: TGCGCCAGCAGCGGAACAGGGTACGAGCAGTACTTC. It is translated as CASSGTGYEQYF.

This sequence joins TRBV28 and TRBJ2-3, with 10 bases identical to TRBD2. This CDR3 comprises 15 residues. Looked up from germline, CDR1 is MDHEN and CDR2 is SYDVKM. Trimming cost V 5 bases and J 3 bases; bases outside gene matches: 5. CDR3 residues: CASSLSSGSTDTQYF. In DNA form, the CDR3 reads TGTGCCAGCAGTCTCTCTAGCGGGAGTACAGATACGCAGTATTTT.

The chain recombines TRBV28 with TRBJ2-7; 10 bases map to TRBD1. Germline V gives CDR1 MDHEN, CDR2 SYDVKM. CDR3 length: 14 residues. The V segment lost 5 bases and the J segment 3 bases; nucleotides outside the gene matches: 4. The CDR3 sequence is CASSGGQGIYEQYV. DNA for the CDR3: TGTGCCAGCAGTGGGGGACAGGGGATCTACGAGCAGTACGTC.

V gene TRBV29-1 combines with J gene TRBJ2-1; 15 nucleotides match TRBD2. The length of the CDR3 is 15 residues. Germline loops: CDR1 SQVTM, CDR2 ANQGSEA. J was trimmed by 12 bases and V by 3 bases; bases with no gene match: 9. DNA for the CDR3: TGCAGCGTTGAGGCCGGGACTAGCGGGGGGTCGGTGCAGTTCTTC. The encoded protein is CSVEAGTSGGSVQFF.

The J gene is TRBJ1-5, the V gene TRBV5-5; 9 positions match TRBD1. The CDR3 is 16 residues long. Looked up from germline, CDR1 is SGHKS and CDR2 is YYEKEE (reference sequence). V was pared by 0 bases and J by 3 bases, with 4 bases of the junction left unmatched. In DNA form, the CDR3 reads TGTGCCAGCAGCTTGGAATTACAGGGGGCCAATCAGCCCCAGCATTTT. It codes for CASSLELQGANQPQHF.

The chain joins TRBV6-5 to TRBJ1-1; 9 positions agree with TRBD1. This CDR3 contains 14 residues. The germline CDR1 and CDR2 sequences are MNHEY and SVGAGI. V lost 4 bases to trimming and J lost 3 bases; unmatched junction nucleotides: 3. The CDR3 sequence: CASSSRTGDTEAFF. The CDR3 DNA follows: TGTGCCAGCAGTTCACGGACAGGGGACACTGAAGCTTTCTTT.

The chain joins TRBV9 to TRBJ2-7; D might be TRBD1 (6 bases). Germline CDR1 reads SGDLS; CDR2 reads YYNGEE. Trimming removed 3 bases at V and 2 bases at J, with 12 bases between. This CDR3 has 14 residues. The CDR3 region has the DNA TGTGCCAGCAGCGCCCAGACAGGACCCTACGAGCAGTACTTC. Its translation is CASSAQTGPYEQYF.

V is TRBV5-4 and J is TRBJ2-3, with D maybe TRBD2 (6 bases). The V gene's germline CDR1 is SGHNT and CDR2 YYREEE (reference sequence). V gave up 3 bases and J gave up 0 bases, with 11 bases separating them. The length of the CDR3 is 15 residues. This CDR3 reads CASSSGTHSTDTQYF. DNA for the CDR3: TGTGCCAGCAGCTCCGGGACTCACAGCACAGATACGCAGTATTTT.

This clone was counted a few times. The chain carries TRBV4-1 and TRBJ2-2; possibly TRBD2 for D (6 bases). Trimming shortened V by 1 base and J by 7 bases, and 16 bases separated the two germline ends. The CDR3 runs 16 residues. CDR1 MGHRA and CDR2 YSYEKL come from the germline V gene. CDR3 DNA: TGCGCCAGCAGCCAAGCCATGGGACTCCTGGGCGGGGAGCTGTTTTTT. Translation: CASSQAMGLLGGELFF.

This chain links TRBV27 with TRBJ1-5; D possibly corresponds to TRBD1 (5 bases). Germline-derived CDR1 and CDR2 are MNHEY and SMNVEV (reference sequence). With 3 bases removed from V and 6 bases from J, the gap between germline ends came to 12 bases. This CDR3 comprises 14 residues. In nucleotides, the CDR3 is TGTGCCAGCAGTTTTCAGGGTCGCGGTCAGCCCCAGCATTTT. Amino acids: CASSFQGRGQPQHF.

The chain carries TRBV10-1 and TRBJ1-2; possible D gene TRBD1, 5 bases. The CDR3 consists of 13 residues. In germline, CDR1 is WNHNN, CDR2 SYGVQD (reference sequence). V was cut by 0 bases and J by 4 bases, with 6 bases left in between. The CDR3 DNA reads TGCGCCAGCAGTGAGTCACAGGTCTATGGCTACACCTTC. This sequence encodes CASSESQVYGYTF.

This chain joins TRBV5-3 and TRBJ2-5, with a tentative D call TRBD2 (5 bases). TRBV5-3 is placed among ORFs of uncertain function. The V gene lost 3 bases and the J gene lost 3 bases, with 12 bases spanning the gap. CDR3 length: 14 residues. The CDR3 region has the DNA TGTGCCAGAAGCTCGGACTGCGAAGAAGAGACCCAGTACTTC. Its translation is CARSSDCEEETQYF.

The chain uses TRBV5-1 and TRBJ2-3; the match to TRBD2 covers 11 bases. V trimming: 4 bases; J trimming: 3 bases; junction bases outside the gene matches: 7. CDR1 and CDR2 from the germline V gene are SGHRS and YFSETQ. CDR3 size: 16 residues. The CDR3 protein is CASSLRTSGLTDTQYF. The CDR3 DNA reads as TGCGCCAGCAGCCTCCGGACTAGCGGGCTTACAGATACGCAGTATTTT.

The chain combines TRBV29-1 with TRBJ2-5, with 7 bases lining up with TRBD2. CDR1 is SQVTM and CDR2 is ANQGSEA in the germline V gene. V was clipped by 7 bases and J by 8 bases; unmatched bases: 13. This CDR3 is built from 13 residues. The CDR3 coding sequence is TGCAGCGCCTCCCCGGGCGCTAGCGGCACCCAGTACTTC. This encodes CSASPGASGTQYF.

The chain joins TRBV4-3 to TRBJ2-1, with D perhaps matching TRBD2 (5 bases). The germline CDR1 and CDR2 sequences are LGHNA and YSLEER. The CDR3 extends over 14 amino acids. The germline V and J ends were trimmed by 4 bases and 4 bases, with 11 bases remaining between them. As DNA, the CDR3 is TGCGCCAGCAGCCTTGGACTTATTTACAATGAGCAGTTCTTC. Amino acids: CASSLGLIYNEQFF.

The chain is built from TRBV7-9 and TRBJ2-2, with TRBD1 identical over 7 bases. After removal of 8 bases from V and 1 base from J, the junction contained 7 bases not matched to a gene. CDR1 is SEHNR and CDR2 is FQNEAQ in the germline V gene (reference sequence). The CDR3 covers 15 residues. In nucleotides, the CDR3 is TGTGCCAGCCCGGAATGGACAGGGAACACCGGGGAGCTGTTTTTT. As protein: CASPEWTGNTGELFF.

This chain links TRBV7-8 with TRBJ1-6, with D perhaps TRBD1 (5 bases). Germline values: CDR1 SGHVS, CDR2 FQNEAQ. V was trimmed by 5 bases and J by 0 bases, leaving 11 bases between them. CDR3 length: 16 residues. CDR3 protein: CASSLRVSSYNSPLHF. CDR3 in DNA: TGTGCCAGCAGCCTCAGGGTCAGCTCCTATAATTCACCCCTCCACTTT.